Listed below are T cell receptor beta chains from one sample, sequenced in a study of graft-versus-host responses after intestinal transplantation. These TCRs' antigens remain unknown. Method: immunoSEQ multiplex PCR; TCRdb's copy keeps in-frame clones and lacks some. Of 85,000 to 100,000 clones in the sample, roughly nine tenths were seen once. The material sequenced was unstimulated CD4+ T cells sorted from spleen or lymph node cells, taken before intestinal transplant. These receptors came from a human donor who received an intestinal transplant. Both conserved end residues are part of each CDR3. A D gene is named only where the DNA matches it firmly. Rows may omit the clone size; those that give it use once, few, many or a size class.

J: TRBJ1-5; size: .; D: TRBD1; V: TRBV18; CDR3: CASSSDRGSNQPQHF; DNA: TGTGCCAGCTCAAGTGACAGGGGGAGCAATCAGCCCCAGCATTTT
J: TRBJ1-6; size: .; D: TRBD1; V: TRBV7-9; CDR3: CASSLGTGVDSPLHF; DNA: TGTGCCAGCAGCTTAGGCACAGGGGTGGATTCACCCCTCCACTTT
J: TRBJ2-1; size: .; D: .; V: TRBV20-1; CDR3: CSAWGDNEQFF; DNA: TGCAGTGCTTGGGGGGACAATGAGCAGTTCTTC
J: TRBJ2-1; size: .; D: TRBD2; V: TRBV30; CDR3: CAWSVGTSAPNEQFF; DNA: TGTGCCTGGAGTGTTGGAACTAGCGCTCCCAATGAGCAGTTCTTC
J: TRBJ1-2; size: .; D: .; V: TRBV30; CDR3: CAWSAGTNYGYTF; DNA: TGTGCCTGGAGTGCGGGGACTAACTATGGCTACACCTTC
J: TRBJ2-3; size: .; D: .; V: TRBV30; CDR3: CAWDRRTDTQYF; DNA: TGTGCCTGGGACAGGCGAACAGATACGCAGTATTTT
J: TRBJ1-1; size: .; D: TRBD1; V: TRBV18; CDR3: CASSPSGRQGSTEAFF; DNA: TGTGCCAGCTCGCCGAGCGGCCGACAGGGTAGCACTGAAGCTTTCTTT
J: TRBJ1-2; size: .; D: .; V: TRBV19; CDR3: CARSTANYGYTF; DNA: TGTGCCAGGTCGACAGCTAACTATGGCTACACCTTC
J: TRBJ2-1; size: .; D: TRBD1; V: TRBV15; CDR3: CATSRRDRHNEQFF; DNA: TGTGCCACCAGCAGACGGGACAGGCATAATGAGCAGTTCTTC
J: TRBJ1-2; size: few; D: TRBD1; V: TRBV4-3; CDR3: CASSHTGDRMNYGYTF; DNA: TGCGCCAGCAGCCACACAGGGGACAGAATGAACTATGGCTACACCTTC
J: TRBJ2-3; size: .; D: TRBD2; V: TRBV2; CDR3: CASSPLGAGVADTQYF; DNA: TGTGCCAGCAGCCCCCTCGGAGCGGGAGTGGCAGATACGCAGTATTTT
J: TRBJ2-1; size: once; D: .; V: TRBV16; CDR3: CASSRSLRGRGYNEQFF; DNA: TGTGCCAGCAGCCGCTCACTCAGGGGTAGGGGGTACAATGAGCAGTTCTTC
J: TRBJ2-1; size: .; D: TRBD2; V: TRBV9; CDR3: CASSAPPGLAGGPEFF; DNA: TGTGCCAGCAGCGCACCTCCGGGACTAGCGGGAGGGCCAGAATTCTTC
J: TRBJ2-7; size: .; D: TRBD2; V: TRBV6-5; CDR3: CASSYAPPGLAYEQYF; DNA: TGTGCCAGCAGTTACGCCCCCCCGGGACTAGCTTACGAGCAGTACTTC
J: TRBJ1-3; size: .; D: TRBD1; V: TRBV28; CDR3: CASSSDRVGNTIYF; DNA: TGTGCCAGCAGCTCAGACAGGGTTGGAAACACCATATATTTT
J: TRBJ2-3; size: .; D: TRBD2; V: TRBV7-3; CDR3: CASSVGGRGDTQYF; DNA: TGTGCCAGCAGCGTGGGGGGGAGGGGAGATACGCAGTATTTT
J: TRBJ2-2; size: .; D: .; V: TRBV5-1; CDR3: CASIQSAQGSGELFF; DNA: TGCGCCAGCATACAATCGGCTCAGGGAAGCGGGGAGCTGTTTTTT
J: TRBJ2-5; size: .; D: .; V: TRBV7-3; CDR3: CASSRGGGETQYF; DNA: TGTGCCAGCAGCCGAGGTGGAGGAGAGACCCAGTACTTC
J: TRBJ1-2; size: .; D: TRBD1; V: TRBV10-2; CDR3: CASRIADRGLRGYTF; DNA: TGCGCCAGCAGGATCGCGGACAGGGGGCTTCGCGGCTACACCTTC
J: TRBJ1-6; size: .; D: TRBD1; V: TRBV4-2; CDR3: CASSRTDRGFDNSPLHF; DNA: TGTGCCAGCAGCCGGACGGACAGGGGCTTCGATAATTCACCCCTCCACTTT
J: TRBJ1-2; size: .; D: .; V: TRBV7-2; CDR3: CASSLGGQVYGYTF; DNA: TGTGCCAGCAGCTTAGGAGGTCAAGTCTATGGCTACACCTTC
J: TRBJ2-7; size: .; D: TRBD2; V: TRBV7-2; CDR3: CASSFGSGGTYEQYF; DNA: TGTGCCAGCAGCTTCGGAAGCGGGGGGACCTACGAGCAGTACTTC
J: TRBJ1-5; size: .; D: .; V: TRBV5-8; CDR3: CASSLDRGSNQPQHF; DNA: TGTGCCAGCAGCTTGGACAGAGGGAGCAATCAGCCCCAGCATTTT
J: TRBJ2-7; size: .; D: .; V: TRBV19; CDR3: CASSKLAKSYEQYF; DNA: TGTGCCAGTAGTAAGCTAGCAAAATCCTACGAGCAGTACTTC
J: TRBJ2-7; size: .; D: TRBD2; V: TRBV28; CDR3: CASSLTPGTSGRAGEQYF; DNA: TGTGCCAGCAGTCTTACCCCCGGGACTAGCGGGAGGGCGGGTGAGCAGTACTTC
J: TRBJ2-1; size: .; D: .; V: TRBV5-8; CDR3: CASSLALGVSSYNEQFF; DNA: TGTGCCAGCAGCTTGGCCTTAGGGGTCAGCTCCTACAATGAGCAGTTCTTC
J: TRBJ1-2; size: .; D: TRBD1; V: TRBV27; CDR3: CASSKGQALGGYTF; DNA: TGTGCCAGCAGTAAGGGACAGGCTCTCGGGGGCTACACCTTC
J: TRBJ1-2; size: .; D: .; V: TRBV15; CDR3: CATSRGNRDGYTF; DNA: TGTGCCACCAGCAGAGGTAACAGGGATGGCTACACCTTC
J: TRBJ2-1; size: .; D: TRBD2; V: TRBV19; CDR3: CASSSRTSGRNEQFF; DNA: TGTGCCAGTAGTTCCAGGACTAGCGGGAGAAATGAGCAGTTCTTC
J: TRBJ1-2; size: few; D: .; V: TRBV30; CDR3: CSGRTNYGYTF; DNA: TGTAGCGGGAGGACTAACTATGGCTACACCTTC
J: TRBJ2-3; size: .; D: TRBD1; V: TRBV10-3; CDR3: CAISGPSDRGDTQYF; DNA: TGTGCCATCAGTGGCCCCTCTGACAGGGGAGATACGCAGTATTTT
J: TRBJ2-6; size: .; D: .; V: TRBV28; CDR3: CASSLAGRYSGANVLTF; DNA: TGTGCCAGCAGTTTAGCGGGCAGGTACTCTGGGGCCAACGTCCTGACTTTC
J: TRBJ2-7; size: .; D: TRBD1; V: TRBV5-4; CDR3: CASRPPGQVSYEQYF; DNA: TGTGCCAGCAGGCCCCCGGGACAGGTATCCTACGAGCAGTACTTC
J: TRBJ1-2; size: .; D: TRBD1; V: TRBV19; CDR3: CASSSGGTGVTYGYTF; DNA: TGTGCCAGTAGTTCGGGAGGGACAGGGGTAACCTATGGCTACACCTTC
J: TRBJ1-2; size: .; D: TRBD1; V: TRBV27; CDR3: CASSPQGVAPYGYTF; DNA: TGTGCCAGCAGTCCGCAGGGGGTAGCGCCTTATGGCTACACCTTC
J: TRBJ2-5; size: .; D: TRBD1; V: TRBV4-1; CDR3: CASSLPPGQGSEYF; DNA: TGCGCCAGCAGCCTACCACCGGGACAGGGCTCCGAGTACTTC
J: TRBJ1-6; size: once; D: TRBD1; V: TRBV11-3; CDR3: CASRRQGDSPLHF; DNA: TGTGCCAGCAGGAGACAGGGGGATTCACCCCTCCACTTT
J: TRBJ2-1; size: .; D: TRBD1; V: TRBV19; CDR3: CASSSPPRDRDYNEQFF; DNA: TGTGCCAGTAGTAGCCCACCCCGGGACAGGGACTACAATGAGCAGTTCTTC
J: TRBJ1-3; size: .; D: TRBD1; V: TRBV6-1; CDR3: CASSMTGTGNTIYF; DNA: TGTGCCAGCAGTATGACAGGGACTGGAAACACCATATATTTT
J: TRBJ2-2; size: .; D: TRBD1; V: TRBV7-2; CDR3: CASSLTGTGNTGELFF; DNA: TGTGCCAGCAGCCTGACCGGGACAGGGAACACCGGGGAGCTGTTTTTT
J: TRBJ2-1; size: once; D: TRBD2; V: TRBV29-1; CDR3: CSVEGLASREQFF; DNA: TGCAGCGTTGAAGGACTAGCTTCCCGTGAGCAGTTCTTC
J: TRBJ1-2; size: .; D: .; V: TRBV19; CDR3: CASSQTGIRHGYTF; DNA: TGTGCCAGTAGTCAAACAGGGATTCGGCATGGCTACACCTTC
J: TRBJ1-4; size: .; D: .; V: TRBV5-5; CDR3: CASSSQEKLFF; DNA: TGTGCCAGCAGCTCACAGGAAAAACTGTTTTTT
J: TRBJ1-2; size: .; D: .; V: TRBV30; CDR3: CAWSVLQGLDGYTF; DNA: TGTGCCTGGAGTGTACTCCAGGGGCTTGATGGCTACACCTTC
J: TRBJ2-3; size: .; D: .; V: TRBV29-1; CDR3: CSVSWGRDTQYF; DNA: TGCAGCGTCTCGTGGGGGCGGGATACGCAGTATTTT